What follows are 7 T cell receptor beta chains derived from one specimen sequenced in a study of PD-L1 blockade in urothelial cancer. Data came from immunoSEQ multiplex PCR; TCRdb stores just in-frame clones and leaves some out. The repertoire consists of 38,000 or so clones, with around 80% occurring once and the leading ten covering roughly a sixth. Sequenced here: PBMCs, sampled around atezolizumab (anti-PD-L1) treatment. The receptors here all came from a man aged 60 to 69 with urothelial cancer.

This chain links TRBV5-1 with TRBJ1-1, with a tentative D call TRBD1 (5 bases). Trimming removed 0 bases at V and 5 bases at J, with 14 bases between. The CDR3 covers 15 residues. Germline V lookup: CDR1 SGHRS, CDR2 YFSETQ. The CDR3: CASSLEWGSQTEAFF. The CDR3 region has the DNA TGCGCCAGCAGCTTGGAATGGGGCTCGCAGACTGAAGCTTTCTTT. Together with reference TRBV5-1 and TRBJ1-1, the CDR3 gives the full variable domain: KAGVTQTPRYLIKTRGQQVTLSCSPISGHRSVSWYQQTPGQGLQFLFEYFSETQRNKGNFPGRFSGRQFSNSRSEMNVSTLELGDSALYLCASSLEWGSQTEAFFGQGTRLTVV.

This clone occurred a few times. This chain links TRBV28 with TRBJ2-2; TRBD1 matches 10 bases. Germline CDR1 is MDHEN and CDR2 is SYDVKM. This CDR3 comprises 16 residues. J gave up 5 bases and V 11 bases, and 14 bases lay outside the gene matches. In DNA form, the CDR3 reads TGTGCCGCGACAGGGGGCCCTTCTAGGGTGACCGGGGAGCTGTTTTTT. Protein product: CAATGGPSRVTGELFF.

CDR3 coding DNA: TGTGCCAGCAGACAGGGTACATACGCAAGCTACACCTTC. Amino acids: CASRQGTYASYTF. J is TRBJ1-2 and V is TRBV27; possible D gene TRBD1, 6 bases. V was trimmed by 6 bases and J by 9 bases, leaving 17 bases between them. Germline CDR1 MNHEY, CDR2 SMNVEV (reference sequence). The CDR3 is made up of 13 amino acids.

The rearrangement uses TRBV19 and TRBJ1-1, with D perhaps TRBD1 (6 bases). Germline values: CDR1 LNHDA, CDR2 SQIVND (reference sequence). V was trimmed by 2 bases and J by 2 bases, leaving 15 bases between them. The CDR3 runs to 16 residues. The CDR3 nucleotides are TGTGCCAGTAGTATACGCCAGGACAGCTCAAACACTGAAGCTTTCTTT. This translates into CASSIRQDSSNTEAFF.

This clone was seen a handful of times. This chain connects TRBV29-1 to TRBJ1-1; D gene ambiguous. Germline lookup yields CDR1 SQVTM and CDR2 ANQGSEA. This CDR3 has 13 residues. V shed 4 bases and J shed 0 bases, with 9 bases lying between them. In nucleotides, the CDR3 is TGCAGCGTTGGCGAGGTCTTGAACACTGAAGCTTTCTTT. Protein product: CSVGEVLNTEAFF.

The gene calls are TRBV27 and TRBJ2-1; TRBD1 might be the D (5 bases). CDR1 is MNHEY and CDR2 is SMNVEV in the germline V gene (reference sequence). There are 13 residues in the CDR3. The V end was cut by 2 bases, the J end by 9 bases, with 11 bases between. The CDR3 protein is CASSLGAKSEQFF. The DNA for the CDR3 is TGTGCCAGCAGTTTAGGGGCAAAGAGTGAGCAGTTCTTC.

This CDR3 reads CSANRGRAFF. The DNA for the CDR3 is TGCAGTGCTAACAGGGGGAGGGCTTTCTTT. V usage is TRBV20-1 and J usage is TRBJ1-1; 8 bases map to TRBD1. CDR1 is DFQATT and CDR2 is SNEGSKA in the germline V gene (reference sequence). This CDR3 is built from 10 residues. The trim removed 4 bases at V and 11 bases at J, leaving 3 bases unmatched.